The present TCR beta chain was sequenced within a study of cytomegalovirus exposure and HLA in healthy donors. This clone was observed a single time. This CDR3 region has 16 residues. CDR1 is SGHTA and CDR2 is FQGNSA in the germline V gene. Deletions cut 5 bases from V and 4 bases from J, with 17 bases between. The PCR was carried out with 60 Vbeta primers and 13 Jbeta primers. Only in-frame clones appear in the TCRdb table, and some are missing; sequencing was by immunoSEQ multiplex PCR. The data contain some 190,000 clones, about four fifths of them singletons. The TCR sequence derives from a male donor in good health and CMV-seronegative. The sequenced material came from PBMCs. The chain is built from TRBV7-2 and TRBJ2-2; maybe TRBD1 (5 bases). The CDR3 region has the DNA TGTGCCAGCAGCCCCCCTTGGGGCGCGAGCACCGGGGAGCTGTTTTTT. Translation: CASSPPWGASTGELFF.